Listed below are T cell receptor beta chains from one sample, sequenced in a study of blood T cell repertoires in COVID-19. Libraries were prepared by immunoSEQ multiplex PCR; TCRdb keeps only in-frame clonotypes and omits some of them. Of about 130,000 clones listed, 92% were seen once; the top ten hold around 2%. The specimen sequenced was peripheral blood. These receptors originate from a man between 50 and 59 years old with COVID-19, enrolled during active disease. Both conserved end residues are part of each CDR3. A D gene is named only where the DNA matches it firmly. Not all rows give a size; the values are once, few, many and, for expanded clones, a class.

>TRBJ2-1|TRBV6-5|-|-|14
CASTREVSYNEQFF
TGTGCCAGCACCAGGGAGGTAAGCTACAATGAGCAGTTCTTC
>TRBJ1-1|TRBV12-3/TRBV12-4|-|-|12
CASSFEGAEAFF
TGTGCCAGCAGTTTTGAGGGCGCAGAAGCTTTCTTT
>TRBJ2-7|TRBV10-1|once|TRBD2|19
CASSEPPGLAGGRAYEQYF
TGCGCCAGCAGTGAGCCTCCGGGACTAGCGGGAGGGCGGGCGTACGAGCAGTACTTC
>TRBJ2-2|TRBV5-5|-|TRBD1|16
CASSPRQGINTGELFF
TGTGCCAGCAGCCCTCGACAGGGGATTAACACCGGGGAGCTGTTTTTT
>TRBJ2-7|TRBV20-1|-|TRBD1|12
CSASDRGYEQYF
TGCAGTGCTAGTGACAGGGGCTACGAGCAGTACTTC
>TRBJ2-3|TRBV19|-|TRBD2|16
CASSRPGSGRENTQYF
TGTGCCAGTAGTAGACCGGGTAGCGGGAGGGAAAATACGCAGTATTTT
>TRBJ2-7|TRBV6-5|-|TRBD2|15
CASSTSGDLTDEQYF
TGTGCCAGCAGTACTAGCGGGGATCTCACCGACGAGCAGTACTTC
>TRBJ2-5|TRBV15|-|TRBD1|16
CATSRTDRGDQETQYF
TGTGCCACCAGCAGGACGGACAGGGGAGACCAAGAGACCCAGTACTTC
>TRBJ2-1|TRBV11-2|-|-|16
CASSSNREGPYNEQFF
TGTGCCAGCAGCTCTAACCGCGAGGGCCCCTACAATGAGCAGTTCTTC
>TRBJ2-3|TRBV3-1/TRBV3-2|-|TRBD2|15
CASSQTSGRSDTQYF
TGTGCCAGCAGCCAGACTAGCGGGAGGTCAGATACGCAGTATTTT
>TRBJ1-2|TRBV28|few|TRBD1|12
CASSPDRYGYTF
TGTGCCAGCAGCCCGGACAGGTATGGCTACACCTTC
>TRBJ2-1|TRBV7-2|-|-|13
CASSSRGWGEQFF
TGTGCCAGCAGCTCGCGGGGTTGGGGTGAGCAGTTCTTC
>TRBJ1-2|TRBV5-4|once|-|15
CASSLEGALLRGYTF
TGTGCCAGCAGCTTGGAAGGGGCCCTCCTAAGGGGCTACACCTTC
>TRBJ2-3|TRBV11-3|-|TRBD2|14
CASSVSGATDTQYF
TGTGCCAGCAGCGTTAGCGGGGCCACAGATACGCAGTATTTT
>TRBJ2-6|TRBV15|once|-|15
CATSRAGFGANVLTF
TGTGCCACCAGCAGAGCAGGGTTTGGGGCCAACGTCCTGACTTTC
>TRBJ2-2|TRBV9|-|-|14
CASSITPNTGELFF
TGTGCCAGCAGCATTACTCCGAACACCGGGGAGCTGTTTTTT
>TRBJ1-4|TRBV7-2|-|-|14
CASSSGSWDEKLFF
TGTGCCAGCAGCTCCGGGTCTTGGGATGAAAAACTGTTTTTT
>TRBJ1-2|TRBV27|-|-|13
CASSSTGFYGYTF
TGTGCCAGCAGTTCCACGGGATTCTATGGCTACACCTTC
>TRBJ1-4|TRBV7-2|-|-|13
CASSFGGNEKLFF
TGTGCCAGCAGCTTTGGGGGGAATGAAAAACTGTTTTTT
>TRBJ1-4|TRBV5-1|-|-|14
CASSLDGTNEKLFF
TGCGCCAGCAGCCTTGACGGGACTAATGAAAAACTGTTTTTT
>TRBJ2-1|TRBV9|-|TRBD2|15
CASSVSGRLYNEQFF
TGTGCCAGCAGCGTGAGCGGGAGGCTTTACAATGAGCAGTTCTTC
>TRBJ2-2|TRBV12-3/TRBV12-4|-|-|13
CASSLLRAGELFF
TGTGCCAGCAGTTTACTCAGGGCCGGGGAGCTGTTTTTT
>TRBJ2-1|TRBV18|-|TRBD2|14
CASSPPSGLYEQFF
TGTGCCAGCTCACCGCCTAGCGGGCTCTATGAGCAGTTCTTC
>TRBJ2-6|TRBV30|once|-|14
CAWSGESGANVLTF
TGTGCCTGGAGTGGGGAGTCAGGGGCCAACGTCCTGACTTTC
>TRBJ2-1|TRBV6-5|-|-|14
CASSLGGPYNEQFF
TGTGCCAGCAGTTTAGGAGGGCCCTACAATGAGCAGTTCTTC
>TRBJ2-5|TRBV29-1|-|-|13
CSVDPRGQETQYF
TGCAGCGTTGACCCAAGGGGCCAAGAGACCCAGTACTTC
>TRBJ2-6|TRBV5-1|-|TRBD2|15
CASSREDPGANVLTF
TGCGCCAGCAGCCGGGAGGACCCTGGGGCCAACGTCCTGACTTTC
>TRBJ2-5|TRBV19|-|TRBD1|14
CASGPGQAQETQYF
TGTGCCAGTGGCCCAGGACAGGCACAAGAGACCCAGTACTTC
>TRBJ1-3|TRBV10-3|once|TRBD1|17
CAISEQDRAYPGNTIYF
TGTGCCATCAGTGAACAGGACAGGGCCTACCCTGGAAACACCATATATTTT
>TRBJ2-3|TRBV30|-|-|11
CAWSGTDTQYF
TGTGCCTGGAGTGGCACTGATACGCAGTATTTT
>TRBJ1-6|TRBV30|-|-|13
CAWSGSWNSPLHF
TGTGCCTGGAGTGGCAGTTGGAATTCACCCCTCCACTTT
>TRBJ2-3|TRBV9|-|TRBD2|16
CASSVIVAGSTDTQYF
TGTGCCAGCAGCGTCATTGTAGCGGGCAGCACAGATACGCAGTATTTT
>TRBJ2-1|TRBV11-3|-|-|12
CASSLGTGTQFF
TGTGCCAGCAGCCTAGGGACTGGAACACAGTTCTTC
>TRBJ1-2|TRBV11-2|-|-|12
CASSSMSAGYTF
TGTGCCAGCAGCTCCATGAGTGCCGGGTACACCTTC
>TRBJ2-1|TRBV29-1|-|-|12
CSADITYNEQFF
TGCAGCGCGGACATTACCTACAATGAGCAGTTCTTC
>TRBJ2-1|TRBV20-1|-|-|11
CSAREAGEQFF
TGCAGTGCTAGAGAAGCGGGTGAGCAGTTCTTC
>TRBJ1-4|TRBV19|-|TRBD1|17
CASSPRLTGATNEKLFF
TGTGCCAGTAGTCCGCGTCTGACAGGGGCAACTAATGAAAAACTGTTTTTT
>TRBJ2-3|TRBV4-3|once|TRBD2|15
CASSQDAGGTDTQYF
TGCGCCAGCAGCCAAGATGCGGGGGGAACAGATACGCAGTATTTT